The entry below gives a single T cell receptor (beta chain) sequence along with its context. Its antigen is still unknown. The assay was immunoSEQ multiplex PCR, and TCRdb's table has in-frame clones only and misses some. Of approximately 2.4 million clones in the sample, approximately 96% were seen once. These data come from a study of shared clonotypes between healthy human individuals. Study findings and constraints: Clonotype sharing across a few donors was observed for roughly 5% of naive CD4 clonotypes. Compared with clonotypes that all four donors shared, non-shared clonotypes had lower generation probabilities.

Within Nashville, Tennessee resided all donors, each a Caucasian adult. V gave up 2 bases and J gave up 3 bases, with 17 bases separating them. The V gene's germline CDR1 is SEHNR and CDR2 FQNEAQ (reference sequence). The CDR3 length is 17 residues. The sequence came from a man aged 18 to 29 in good health. This sequence joins TRBV7-9 and TRBJ2-4; D might be TRBD2 (5 bases). The sample was naive CD4+ T cells sorted from blood. Subset described: CD45RA+ positively selected. The CDR3 DNA reads TGTGCCAGCAGCTTACGGGGAGAGACAAAGGGCAAAAACATTCAGTACTTC. Encoded protein: CASSLRGETKGKNIQYF.